Listed here are 27 T cell receptor beta chains from one sample, sequenced in a study of blood T cell repertoires in COVID-19. Assay: immunoSEQ multiplex PCR; the TCRdb copy retains only in-frame clones and omits some. Of about 67,000 clones in the sample, approximately 87% were seen once. The material sequenced was peripheral blood. Receptors originate from a man aged 45-60 years with active COVID-19.

This sequence joins TRBV29-1 and TRBJ2-1; 8 bases line up with TRBD2. Germline lookup yields CDR1 SQVTM and CDR2 ANQGSEA. V lost 8 bases, J lost 3 bases, and 15 bases stayed unmatched. This CDR3 contains 16 residues. The CDR3 DNA sequence: TGCAGCCCGGTAGTTGTGGATAGCGGGAACTACAATGAGCAGTTCTTC. Amino acid sequence: CSPVVVDSGNYNEQFF.

This sequence joins TRBV5-4 and TRBJ1-2, with TRBD1 matching 10 bases. There are 16 residues in the CDR3. The trim removed 0 bases at V and 5 bases at J, leaving 7 bases unmatched. The germline CDR1 and CDR2 sequences are SGHNT and YYREEE (reference sequence). CDR3 sequence reads: CASSLGGQGVRYGYTF. The CDR3 DNA sequence: TGTGCCAGCAGCTTGGGTGGACAGGGGGTGAGGTATGGCTACACCTTC.

The chain combines TRBV12-3 or TRBV12-4 with TRBJ2-7; the D is unclear. V dropped 2 bases and J dropped 3 bases, with 5 bases sitting between them. The CDR3 sequence is 12 residues long. CDR3 coding DNA: TGTGCCAGCAGTTTAAACGGCTACGAGCAGTACTTC. Amino acid sequence: CASSLNGYEQYF.

This clone was picked up one time. This rearrangement joins TRBV6-6 to TRBJ1-5; 9 nucleotides match TRBD1. Germline trimming cut 7 bases from V and 6 bases from J; bases unmatched to any gene: 7. The length of the CDR3 is 14 residues. Germline-derived CDR1 and CDR2 are MNHNY and SVGAGI (reference sequence). The CDR3 region is CASTGQGRSQPQHF. The CDR3 DNA follows: TGTGCCAGCACGGGACAGGGACGGTCTCAGCCCCAGCATTTT.

The chain joins TRBV19 to TRBJ2-1, with D possibly TRBD2 on 5 matching bases. CDR3 length: 14 amino acids. From germline, CDR1 is LNHDA and CDR2 SQIVND (reference sequence). V shed 1 base and J shed 7 bases, with 11 bases lying between them. The CDR3 sequence is CASSIGRTGNEQFF. The CDR3 DNA is TGTGCCAGTAGTATAGGAAGGACGGGGAATGAGCAGTTCTTC.

The chain recombines TRBV5-1 with TRBJ1-6, with TRBD1 matching over 7 bases. Per germline, CDR1 SGHRS and CDR2 YFSETQ. Trimming took 2 bases from V and 9 from J; bases not matched to a gene: 8. The CDR3 extends over 15 amino acids. This chain's CDR3 is CASSFRGENTSPLHF. DNA of the CDR3: TGCGCCAGCAGCTTCAGGGGGGAGAACACTTCACCCCTCCACTTT.

The gene calls are TRBV2 and TRBJ2-1; TRBD1 agrees at 11 bases. Germline CDR1 reads SNHLY; CDR2 reads FYNNEI. The CDR3 runs 14 residues. Trimming removed 6 bases from V and 8 bases from J; junction bases left unmatched: 6. CDR3 coding DNA: TGTGCCAGCAGAGGACAGGGGGCTTCCTATGAGCAGTTCTTC. It codes for CASRGQGASYEQFF. Full variable domain (missing parts from reference TRBV2 and TRBJ2-1): EPEVTQTPSHQVTQMGQEVILRCVPISNHLYFYWYRQILGQKVEFLVSFYNNEISEKSEIFDDQFSVERPDGSNFTLKIRSTKLEDSAMYFCASRGQGASYEQFFGPGTRLTVL.

The rearrangement links TRBV15 to TRBJ1-2, with D unresolved. V lost 2 bases and J lost 2, with 9 bases in between. Germline lookup yields CDR1 LNHNV and CDR2 YYDKDF (reference sequence). The length of the CDR3 is 14 residues. CDR3 DNA sequence: TGTGCCACCAGCAGACCGGGATACAACTATGGCTACACCTTC. It yields the protein CATSRPGYNYGYTF.

The CDR3 spells CASSWRQGGYTEAFF. In nucleotides, the CDR3 is TGTGCCAGCAGCTGGAGACAGGGGGGCTACACTGAAGCTTTCTTT. The chain employs TRBV5-6 and TRBJ1-1; TRBD1 aligns across 9 bases. The V and J ends lost 3 bases and 3 bases, in that order; junction bases with no gene match: 6. Germline CDR1 and CDR2: SGHDT and YYEEEE. CDR3 size: 15 residues. Filled out from reference TRBV5-6 and TRBJ1-1, the complete variable domain reads DAGVTQSPTHLIKTRGQQVTLRCSPKSGHDTVSWYQQALGQGPQFIFQYYEEEERQRGNFPDRFSGHQFPNYSSELNVNALLLGDSALYLCASSWRQGGYTEAFFGQGTRLTVV.

The count of this clone is one. The chain links TRBV9 to TRBJ1-4; 8 nucleotides align to TRBD1. This CDR3 has 15 residues. Germline V gene sequence: CDR1 SGDLS, CDR2 YYNGEE. J gave up 2 bases and V 4 bases, and 4 bases lay outside the gene matches. CDR3 amino acids: CASSKTGVTNEKLFF. CDR3 coding DNA: TGTGCCAGCAGCAAGACAGGGGTCACTAATGAAAAACTGTTTTTT.

CDR3 nucleotide sequence: TGTGCCAGCAGCTTTTTTAGCGGGATCGGCACAGATACGCAGTATTTT. Translation: CASSFFSGIGTDTQYF. This sequence joins TRBV7-8 and TRBJ2-3; 8 bases are a match to TRBD2. V shed 3 bases and J 1 base; nucleotides not matched to a gene: 6. Germline V gene sequence: CDR1 SGHVS, CDR2 FQNEAQ. The CDR3 covers 16 residues. Drawing the rest from reference TRBV7-8 and TRBJ2-3, the complete variable domain is GAGVSQSPRYKVAKRGQDVALRCDPISGHVSLFWYQQALGQGPEFLTYFQNEAQLDKSGLPSDRFFAERPEGSVSTLKIQRTQQEDSAVYLCASSFFSGIGTDTQYFGPGTRLTVL.

This chain joins TRBV9 and TRBJ2-4; 14 nucleotides align to TRBD2. The CDR3 contains 15 residues. Germline trimming cut 3 bases from V and 6 bases from J; bases unmatched to any gene: 2. Looked up from germline, CDR1 is SGDLS and CDR2 is YYNGEE. DNA of the CDR3: TGTGCCAGCAGCGGTGGGACTAGCGGGAGAAACATTCAGTACTTC. Protein product: CASSGGTSGRNIQYF.

The CDR3 region is CASSRAGQGTYEQYF. In nucleotides, the CDR3 is TGTGCCAGCAGCCGTGCGGGACAGGGAACCTACGAGCAGTACTTC. The chain employs TRBV28 and TRBJ2-7; 9 bases map to TRBD1. The CDR3 contains 15 residues. The ends lost 6 bases at V and 2 bases at J; junction bases unmatched: 8. Germline CDR1 MDHEN, CDR2 SYDVKM.

The chain uses TRBV7-8 and TRBJ2-7, with 11 positions matching TRBD1. There are 17 residues in the CDR3. After removal of 3 bases from V and 2 bases from J, the junction contained 9 bases not matched to a gene. Germline CDR1 is SGHVS and CDR2 is FQNEAQ. The CDR3 coding sequence is TGTGCCAGCAGCTTCCTACATACGGGACAGGGGGCCTACGAGCAGTACTTC. This gives the protein CASSFLHTGQGAYEQYF.

This clone was counted between two and nine times. V usage is TRBV29-1 and J usage is TRBJ1-3; TRBD1 is a possible D gene (6 bases). Per germline, CDR1 SQVTM and CDR2 ANQGSEA. V lost 7 bases and J 6 bases, leaving 13 bases between the germline ends. This CDR3 region has 12 residues. CDR3 in amino acids: CSALQGQNTIYF. CDR3 sequence (DNA): TGCAGCGCTTTACAGGGACAAAACACCATATATTTT.

The V and J genes are TRBV9 and TRBJ2-1; D gene ambiguous. V lost 0 bases, J lost 7 bases, and 14 bases lay in between. The germline V gene encodes CDR1 SGDLS and CDR2 YYNGEE. CDR3 length equals 15 residues. CDR3 DNA sequence: TGTGCCAGCAGCGTAGACCCTCTCCCTATTAATGAGCAGTTCTTC. Its translation is CASSVDPLPINEQFF.

The V gene is TRBV6-2 or TRBV6-3, the J gene TRBJ1-5, with D unresolved. CDR3 size: 14 residues. Germline values: CDR1 MNHEY, CDR2 SVGEGT. With 2 bases removed from V and 5 bases from J, the gap between germline ends came to 10 bases. CDR3 sequence (DNA): TGTGCCAGCAGTTACCTGAGTCCCCATCAGCCCCAGCATTTT. Protein: CASSYLSPHQPQHF.

The chain recombines TRBV4-1 with TRBJ2-7; perhaps TRBD1 as D (5 bases). CDR3 length equals 13 residues. Germline lookup yields CDR1 MGHRA and CDR2 YSYEKL. V was clipped by 0 bases and J by 6 bases, with 9 bases between them. CDR3 sequence (DNA): TGCGCCAGCAGCCAAGATACCAGGGCCGAGCAGTACTTC. Its protein is CASSQDTRAEQYF.

The chain has TRBV6-2 or TRBV6-3 and TRBJ2-3; TRBD2 agrees at 9 bases. This CDR3 spans 15 amino acids. The trim removed 5 bases at V and 5 bases at J, leaving 8 bases unmatched. Germline-derived CDR1 and CDR2 are MNHEY and SVGEGT. The CDR3 loop reads CASSGRLAVEDTQYF. The CDR3 DNA reads TGTGCCAGCAGTGGTAGACTAGCGGTAGAAGATACGCAGTATTTT.

The CDR3 spells CASSQGMSGLFTDTQYF. Here the CDR3 DNA reads TGTGCCAGCAGCCAAGGAATGTCCGGACTTTTCACAGATACGCAGTATTTT. This chain connects TRBV4-2 to TRBJ2-3; D possibly corresponds to TRBD2 (5 bases). V lost 1 base, J lost 2 bases, and 16 bases lay in between. CDR1 and CDR2 from the germline V gene are LGHNA and YNFKEQ. This CDR3 spans 17 amino acids.

The chain carries TRBV29-1 and TRBJ1-1, with D tentatively TRBD1 (6 bases). This CDR3 comprises 12 residues. V lost 7 bases to trimming and J lost 1 base, with 10 bases between them. The germline V gene has CDR1 SQVTM and CDR2 ANQGSEA. The CDR3 loop reads CSAQGRNTEAFF. CDR3 nucleotide sequence: TGCAGCGCCCAGGGGCGGAACACTGAAGCTTTCTTT.

The V gene is TRBV19, the J gene TRBJ2-1, with 9 nucleotides matching TRBD1. CDR3 length: 15 amino acids. J gave up 3 bases and V 3 bases, and 3 bases lay outside the gene matches. Germline V gene lookup returns CDR1 LNHDA and CDR2 SQIVND (reference sequence). The chain's CDR3 is CASSMLGQGYNEQFF. CDR3 bases: TGTGCCAGTAGTATGTTGGGACAGGGCTACAATGAGCAGTTCTTC.

This clone was seen a single time. CDR3 sequence reads: CASSYSWRENANTGELFF. As DNA, the CDR3 is TGTGCCAGCAGTTACTCGTGGCGGGAGAACGCGAACACCGGGGAGCTGTTTTTT. The rearrangement joins TRBV6-2 or TRBV6-3 to TRBJ2-2, with 7 positions matching TRBD2. Germline trimming cut 0 bases from V and 0 bases from J; bases unmatched to any gene: 7. Germline lookup yields CDR1 MNHEY and CDR2 SVGEGT. The CDR3 runs to 18 residues.

This chain uses TRBV7-9 with TRBJ1-2, with 8 bases aligning to TRBD1. This CDR3 is built from 19 residues. V gave up 4 bases and J gave up 0 bases; unmatched junction bases: 16. The germline V gene has CDR1 SEHNR and CDR2 FQNEAQ (reference sequence). CDR3 sequence: CASSSTKSGQEPTNYGYTF. CDR3 in DNA: TGTGCCAGCAGCTCAACGAAGTCGGGACAGGAGCCGACTAACTATGGCTACACCTTC.

V usage is TRBV4-2 and J usage is TRBJ1-1; a possible D gene is TRBD1 (6 bases). Germline loops: CDR1 LGHNA, CDR2 YNFKEQ. With 2 bases removed from V and 3 bases from J, the gap between germline ends came to 13 bases. The CDR3 is 15 amino acids. DNA of the CDR3: TGTGCCAGCAGCCAATACAGGGACGGCCACACTGAAGCTTTCTTT. It yields the protein CASSQYRDGHTEAFF.

J is TRBJ1-3 and V is TRBV24-1, with 7 bases identical to TRBD1. This CDR3 has 14 residues. The germline gives CDR1 KGHDR, CDR2 SFDVKD. V was pared by 3 bases and J by 4 bases, with 2 bases of the junction left unmatched. The CDR3 nucleotides read TGTGCCACCAGTGATGGGACAGTCGGAAACACCATATATTTT. This gives the protein CATSDGTVGNTIYF.

The chain links TRBV11-2 to TRBJ2-5; 8 bases line up with TRBD2. The CDR3 consists of 15 residues. Per the germline V gene, CDR1 is SGHAT and CDR2 is FQNNGV. V lost 2 bases to trimming and J lost 0 bases; unmatched junction nucleotides: 2. The CDR3 DNA reads as TGTGCCAGCAGCTTAATGACTAGCGACCAAGAGACCCAGTACTTC. Translated: CASSLMTSDQETQYF.